This T cell receptor beta chain was captured in a study of OX40 agonist ivuxolimab in advanced cancers. For the study in its entirety: Ivuxolimab, which targeted the costimulatory receptor OX40 (CD134), was an agonistic, fully human IgG2 monoclonal antibody. Intravenous ivuxolimab was administered to patients every 2 weeks at six dose levels: 0.01, 0.1, 0.3, 1.5, 3 and 10 mg/kg. Of the roughly 50 dose-escalation patients, hepatocellular carcinoma was present in around 20, melanoma in some 15, renal cell carcinoma in 9 and head and neck cancer in 9. In the dose-escalation cohort, 70% to 85% of patients were male, and the mean age was approximately 60 years with a range of roughly 20 to 80. Patients were allowed to have had prior anti-PD-1, anti-PD-L1 or anti-CTLA-4 therapy, and approximately 40% of the dose-escalation patients had been treated with checkpoint inhibitors. Partial responses were achieved by three dose-escalation patients, of whom one had hepatocellular carcinoma and two had cutaneous melanoma. The purpose of peripheral TCRbeta sequencing was to test whether ivuxolimab changed TCR sequence diversity and led to clonal T-cell expansion. The paper describes the monotherapy dose-escalation part (N of about 50 patients) of the phase I trial of ivuxolimab. Overall results and qualifications from the work: Which antigens the clonally expanded peripheral T cells were specific for was not determined. In the 0.1-3.0 mg/kg groups, partial responders had among the lowest normalized peripheral clonal expansion, particularly in CD8+ T cells. After ivuxolimab, CD8+ T cells had more expanded clones than CD4+ T cells on average. Clonal expansion of both CD4+ and CD8+ blood T cells was observed from baseline to week 6 at doses 0.1 to 3.0 mg/kg. Low levels of normalized T-cell clonal expansion were also seen in some patients who did not respond.

Remarks on this clone: Its antigen is not yet known. The record has no base qualities; no much larger clone is one base away.

To sequence the TCRbeta CDR3 region, genomic DNA was isolated from the sorted cells. The immunoSEQ Assay was used to sequence the TCRbeta CDR3 regions. TCRdb's version of the immuneACCESS table is confined to in-frame rearrangements and falls short of the full clone set. An unresolved V gene accounts for under half of the shortfall where checked; the remainder is of unknown origin. The sample profile shows roughly 120,000 clones; more than 80% of them were found once. The top ten clonotypes cover around 0.53% of the sample. The trial excluded patients who had a history of autoimmune disease or who were on systemic immunosuppression. Peripheral blood for TCR sequencing was drawn from every dose cohort at baseline, at cycle 4 day 1 and at cycle 7 day 1. Samples came from an open-label, multicenter, first-in-human phase I dose-escalation trial of ivuxolimab. Adults with locally advanced or metastatic melanoma, renal cell, hepatocellular, or head and neck squamous cell carcinoma were enrolled in the trial. Before TCR sequencing, CD4+ and CD8+ T cells were separately sorted from peripheral blood.

The sequence derives from an adult with an advanced solid tumor such as melanoma, head and neck, liver or kidney cancer. Sequenced here: CD4+ or CD8+ T cells sorted from blood, sampled in a trial of the OX40 agonist ivuxolimab.

The nucleotides are TGTGCCAGTATTAAGGGGACAGGGGAAGACAATGAGCAGTTCTTC. This gives the protein CASIKGTGEDNEQFF. The sequence links TRBV19 to TRBJ2-1, with TRBD1 identical over 10 junction bases. V ends up 7 bases short and J 5 bases short, with an unmatched junction base count of 8. Per the germline V gene (reference sequence), LNHDA is the CDR1 and SQIVND is the CDR2. Including the terminal cysteine and phenylalanine, the CDR3 comprises 15 residues. Here the CDR3 DNA is all that survives: 45 bases in frame from base 1.